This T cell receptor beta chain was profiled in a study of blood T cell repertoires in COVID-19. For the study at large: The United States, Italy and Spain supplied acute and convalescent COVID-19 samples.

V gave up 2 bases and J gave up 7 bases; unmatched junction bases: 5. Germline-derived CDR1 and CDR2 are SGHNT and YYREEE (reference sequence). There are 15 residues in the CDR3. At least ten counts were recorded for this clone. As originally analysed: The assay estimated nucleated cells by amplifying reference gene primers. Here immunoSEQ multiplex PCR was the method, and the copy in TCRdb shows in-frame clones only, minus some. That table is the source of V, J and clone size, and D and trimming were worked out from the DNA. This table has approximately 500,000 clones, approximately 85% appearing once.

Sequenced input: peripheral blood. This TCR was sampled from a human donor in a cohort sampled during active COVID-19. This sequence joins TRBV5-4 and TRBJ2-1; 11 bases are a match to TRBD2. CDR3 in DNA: TGTGCCAGCAGCTTAACTAGCGGGAGATCAAATGAGCAGTTCTTC. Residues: CASSLTSGRSNEQFF.